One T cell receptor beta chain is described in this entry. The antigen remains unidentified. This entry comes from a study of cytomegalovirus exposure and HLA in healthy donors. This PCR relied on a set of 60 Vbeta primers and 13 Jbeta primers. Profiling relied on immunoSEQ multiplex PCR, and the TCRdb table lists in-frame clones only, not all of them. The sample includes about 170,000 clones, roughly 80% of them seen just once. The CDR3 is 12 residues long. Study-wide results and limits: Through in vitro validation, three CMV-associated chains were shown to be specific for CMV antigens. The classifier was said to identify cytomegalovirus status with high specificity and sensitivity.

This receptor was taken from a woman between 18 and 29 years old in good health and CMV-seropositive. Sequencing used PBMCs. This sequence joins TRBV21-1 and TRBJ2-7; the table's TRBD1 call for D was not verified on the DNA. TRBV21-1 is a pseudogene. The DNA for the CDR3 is TGTGCCAGCAGCGAGGACAGCTTCCATCAGTACTTC. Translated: CASSEDSFHQYF.